This is a list of T cell receptor beta chains from one sample in a study of control samples from healthy donors and cancer patients. Libraries were prepared by immunoSEQ multiplex PCR; TCRdb keeps only in-frame clonotypes and omits some of them. Across some 180,000 clones, the top ten clones capture around 2% of the sample. The material sequenced was blood. The receptors here all came from a woman aged 25 to 39 in good health. CDR3s include the opening cysteine and the closing phenylalanine or tryptophan. A D gene is named only where the DNA matches it firmly.

>-|TRBJ1-6|TRBV6-1
CASSEAPGNNSPLHF
TGTGCCAGCAGTGAAGCGCCAGGGAACAATTCACCCCTCCACTTT
>TRBD1|TRBJ1-4|TRBV4-3
CASSQDFDRALNEKLFF
TGCGCCAGCAGCCAAGATTTCGACAGGGCCCTTAATGAAAAACTGTTTTTT
>TRBD1|TRBJ1-4|TRBV7-2
CASSLSKQGAWEKLFF
TGTGCCAGCAGCTTAAGTAAACAGGGGGCGTGGGAAAAACTGTTTTTT
>-|TRBJ1-5|TRBV5-1
CASSFGYNSNQPQHF
TGCGCCAGCAGCTTTGGATACAATAGCAATCAGCCCCAGCATTTT
>-|TRBJ1-5|TRBV28
CASSLWRQPQHF
TGTGCCAGCAGTTTATGGAGGCAGCCCCAGCATTTT
>-|TRBJ1-1|TRBV6-5
CASLRGRGGTEAFF
TGTGCCAGCCTAAGGGGGAGGGGAGGCACTGAAGCTTTCTTT
>-|TRBJ1-3|TRBV5-1
CASSFRGLGNTIYF
TGCGCCAGCAGCTTCCGGGGGCTAGGAAACACCATATATTTT
>TRBD2|TRBJ2-7|TRBV4-1
CASSQGRAAGALYEQYF
TGCGCCAGCAGCCAAGGAAGGGCAGCGGGGGCGCTTTACGAGCAGTACTTC
>-|TRBJ1-1|TRBV4-3
CASSQKGGTKNTEAFF
TGCGCCAGCAGCCAAAAGGGCGGGACGAAGAACACTGAAGCTTTCTTT
>-|TRBJ1-4|TRBV6-5
CASSYGSHEKLFF
TGTGCCAGCAGTTACGGGTCGCACGAAAAACTGTTTTTT
>-|TRBJ1-5|TRBV10-3
CAISLTSNQPQHF
TGTGCCATCAGCCTAACTAGCAATCAGCCCCAGCATTTT
>-|TRBJ1-5|TRBV11-2
CATGRQYSNQPQHF
TGTGCCACGGGGAGGCAGTATAGCAATCAGCCCCAGCATTTT
>-|TRBJ1-1|TRBV5-1
CASSSGLEKYEAFF
TGCGCCAGCAGCTCGGGCCTCGAAAAATATGAAGCTTTCTTT
>-|TRBJ2-7|TRBV5-6
CASSLAAREVGYEQYF
TGTGCCAGCAGCTTGGCCGCGAGGGAGGTGGGCTACGAGCAGTACTTC
>-|TRBJ1-1|TRBV5-4
CASSPRLMNTEAFF
TGTGCCAGCAGCCCCAGGTTGATGAACACTGAAGCTTTCTTT
>TRBD1|TRBJ2-2|TRBV5-1
CASSLAWDSQNTGELFF
TGCGCCAGCAGCTTGGCCTGGGACAGTCAGAACACCGGGGAGCTGTTTTTT
>-|TRBJ2-5|TRBV7-9
CASSQTTIGSQETQYF
TGTGCCAGCAGCCAAACGACAATAGGCAGCCAAGAGACCCAGTACTTC
>TRBD1|TRBJ1-6|TRBV5-8
CASSVRQGSALHF
TGTGCCAGCAGCGTCAGACAGGGCTCGGCCCTCCACTTT
>-|TRBJ1-5|TRBV28
CASSSENLNQPQHF
TGTGCCAGCAGTTCCGAAAACCTAAATCAGCCCCAGCATTTT
>TRBD1|TRBJ1-3|TRBV28
CASRSGTGTGNTIYF
TGTGCCAGCAGGTCCGGGACAGGGACTGGAAACACCATATATTTT
>-|TRBJ1-3|TRBV18
CASSLSGNTIYF
TGTGCCAGCTCACTTTCTGGAAACACCATATATTTT
>TRBD1|TRBJ1-2|TRBV11-2
CASSFRGGYTF
TGTGCCAGCAGCTTCAGGGGGGGCTACACCTTC
>-|TRBJ2-3|TRBV6-5
CASRGARGRTDTQYF
TGTGCCAGCAGAGGGGCGCGGGGGCGGACAGATACGCAGTATTTT
>-|TRBJ1-6|TRBV3-1/TRBV3-2
CASSPTGSSYNSPLHF
TGTGCCAGCAGTCCTACAGGGAGCTCCTATAATTCACCCCTCCACTTT
>TRBD2|TRBJ2-7|TRBV7-3
CASSPPGGTEQYF
TGTGCCAGCAGCCCCCCGGGGGGGACCGAGCAGTACTTC
>-|TRBJ1-2|TRBV6-2/TRBV6-3
CASSGSARPNYGYTF
TGTGCCAGCAGTGGTTCGGCCAGGCCTAACTATGGCTACACCTTC
>-|TRBJ1-5|TRBV30
CAWSASLGQLNQPQHF
TGTGCCTGGAGTGCTTCGCTCGGTCAACTTAATCAGCCCCAGCATTTT
>-|TRBJ1-2|TRBV27
CASSSQAEYGYTF
TGTGCCAGCAGTTCACAGGCGGAGTATGGCTACACCTTC
>-|TRBJ1-5|TRBV19
CASSPGVVQPQHF
TGTGCCAGTAGCCCAGGGGTCGTTCAGCCCCAGCATTTT
>-|TRBJ1-1|TRBV4-1
CASSQARTNTEAFF
TGCGCCAGCAGCCAAGCCAGGACGAACACTGAAGCTTTCTTT
>TRBD2|TRBJ2-3|TRBV11-3
CASSLMASGGDTQYF
TGTGCCAGCAGCTTAATGGCTAGCGGGGGGGATACGCAGTATTTT
>-|TRBJ1-2|TRBV5-1
CASSLQENGYTF
TGCGCCAGCAGCTTACAGGAGAATGGCTACACCTTC
>TRBD1|TRBJ1-5|TRBV24-1
CATSRSDRGSQPQHF
TGTGCCACCAGCCGATCCGACAGGGGAAGCCAGCCCCAGCATTTT
>TRBD1|TRBJ1-1|TRBV12-3/TRBV12-4
CASSQTGATEAFF
TGTGCCAGCAGTCAGACAGGGGCCACTGAAGCTTTCTTT
>-|TRBJ2-7|TRBV3-1/TRBV3-2
CASSQVGIGDSSYEQYF
TGTGCCAGCAGCCAAGTTGGTATTGGGGACTCATCCTACGAGCAGTACTTC
>TRBD1|TRBJ1-6|TRBV7-3
CASSRDRLGALHF
TGTGCCAGCAGTCGGGACAGGCTTGGGGCCCTCCACTTT
>TRBD2|TRBJ2-1|TRBV7-2
CASSFSGGPYNEQFF
TGTGCCAGCAGCTTTAGCGGGGGGCCTTACAATGAGCAGTTCTTC
>TRBD1|TRBJ1-2|TRBV28
CASSAVQGVTSNYGYTF
TGTGCCAGCAGTGCCGTGCAGGGGGTAACCTCTAACTATGGCTACACCTTC
>-|TRBJ2-7|TRBV7-9
CASSLHAYEQYF
TGTGCCAGCAGCTTACATGCTTACGAGCAGTACTTC
>TRBD1|TRBJ1-4|TRBV4-2
CASSQGGQSNEKLFF
TGTGCCAGCAGCCAAGGGGGACAGAGTAATGAAAAACTGTTTTTT
>-|TRBJ1-2|TRBV30
CAWSVASTQHGYTF
TGTGCCTGGAGTGTAGCCTCCACCCAGCATGGCTACACCTTC